The clone carrying this TCR beta chain showed up many times. What it binds is unknown. The sample belongs to a study of CD8 T cells in ankylosing spondylitis. Regarding the study as a whole: Ankylosing spondylitis blood appeared to carry a characteristic TCR beta motif of roughly eight highly homologous variants. Disease-linked clones reportedly showed significant enrichment in matched ankylosing spondylitis synovial fluid. Disease-associated clones were CD8+ and fairly uncommon in peripheral blood.

Germline assignment: CDR1 SGDLS and CDR2 YYNGEE. The CDR3 covers 16 residues. The V gene lost 4 bases and the J gene lost 2 bases, with 15 bases spanning the gap. By quantitative 5'-RACE with molecular barcodes, the TCR beta libraries were made. TCRdb ran MiXCR on the 5' RACE reads and lists one entry per CDR3 protein. The profile covers 39,000 or so distinct CDR3 sequences, with less than 4% appearing a single time and 2.5% to 3% taken by the ten largest. This sequence originates from a male donor with ankylosing spondylitis or in good health (not recorded which). The genes are TRBV9 and TRBJ2-2, with D unclear. Sequencing was done on a sample of blood, either unsorted or a sorted T cell fraction (not recorded which). The CDR3 nucleotides are TGTGCCAGCAGCCCCCGCCGGCCGGCTAACACCGGGGAGCTGTTTTTT. Translated: CASSPRRPANTGELFF.